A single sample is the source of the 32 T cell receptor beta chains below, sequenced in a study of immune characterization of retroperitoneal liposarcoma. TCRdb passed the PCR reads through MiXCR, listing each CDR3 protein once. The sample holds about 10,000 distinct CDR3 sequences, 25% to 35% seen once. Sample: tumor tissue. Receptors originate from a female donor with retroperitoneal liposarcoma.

The CDR3 spells CASSYSSGFYGYTF. CDR3 in DNA: TGTGCCAGCAGTTACTCGTCGGGGTTCTATGGCTACACCTTC. This rearrangement joins TRBV6-6 to TRBJ1-2; D call uncertain. This CDR3 spans 14 amino acids. V was cut by 0 bases and J by 4 bases, with 9 bases left in between. CDR1 MNHNY and CDR2 SVGAGI come from the germline V gene (reference sequence).

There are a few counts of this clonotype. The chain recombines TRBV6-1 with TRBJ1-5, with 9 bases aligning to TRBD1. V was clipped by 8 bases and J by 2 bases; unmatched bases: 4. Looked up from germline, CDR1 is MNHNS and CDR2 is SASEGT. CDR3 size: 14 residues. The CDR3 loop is CASRTGGGNQPQHF. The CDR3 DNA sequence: TGTGCCAGCCGAACAGGGGGCGGCAATCAGCCCCAGCATTTT.

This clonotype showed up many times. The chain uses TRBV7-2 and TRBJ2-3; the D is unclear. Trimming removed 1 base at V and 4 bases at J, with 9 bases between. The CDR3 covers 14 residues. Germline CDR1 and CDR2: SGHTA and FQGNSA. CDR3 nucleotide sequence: TGTGCCAGCAGCTTAGGAGGTGCTTCAGATACGCAGTATTTT. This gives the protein CASSLGGASDTQYF.

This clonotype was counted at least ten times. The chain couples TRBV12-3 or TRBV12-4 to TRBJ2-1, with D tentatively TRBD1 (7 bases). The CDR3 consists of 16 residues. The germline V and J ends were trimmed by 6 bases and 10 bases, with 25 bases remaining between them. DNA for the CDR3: TGTGCCAGCAGGCCGGGAAAGGCAGGGGGGTGGTTCGAGCAGTTCTTC. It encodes CASRPGKAGGWFEQFF.

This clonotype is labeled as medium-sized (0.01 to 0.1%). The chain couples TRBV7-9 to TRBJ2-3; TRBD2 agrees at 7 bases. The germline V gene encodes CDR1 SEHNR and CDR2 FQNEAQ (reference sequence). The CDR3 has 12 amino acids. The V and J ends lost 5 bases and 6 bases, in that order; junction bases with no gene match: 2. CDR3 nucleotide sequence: TGTGCCAGCAGCCCCGGGGGGGATACGCAGTATTTT. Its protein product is CASSPGGDTQYF.

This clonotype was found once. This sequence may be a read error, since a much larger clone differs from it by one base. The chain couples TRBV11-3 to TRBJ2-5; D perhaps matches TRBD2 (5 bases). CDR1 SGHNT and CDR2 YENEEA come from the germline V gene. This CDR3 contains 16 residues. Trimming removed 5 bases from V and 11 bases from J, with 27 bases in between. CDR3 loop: CASSREGTAESNEQYF. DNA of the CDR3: TGTGCCAGCAGCCGAGAGGGCACGGCAGAATCCAATGAGCAGTACTTC.

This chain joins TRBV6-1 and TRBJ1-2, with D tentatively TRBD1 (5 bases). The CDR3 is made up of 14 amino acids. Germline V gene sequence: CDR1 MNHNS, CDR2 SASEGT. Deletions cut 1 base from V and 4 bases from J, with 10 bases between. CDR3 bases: TGTGCCAGCAGTGAAGGGGCAGGGCCCTATGGCTACACCTTC. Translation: CASSEGAGPYGYTF.

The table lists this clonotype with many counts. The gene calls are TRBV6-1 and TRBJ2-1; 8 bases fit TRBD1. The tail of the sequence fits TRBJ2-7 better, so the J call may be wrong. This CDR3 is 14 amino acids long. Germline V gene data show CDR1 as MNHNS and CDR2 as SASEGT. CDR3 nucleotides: TGTGCCAGCAACTTATCGGGACAGGTGTTCGAGCAGTACTTC. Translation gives CASNLSGQVFEQYF.

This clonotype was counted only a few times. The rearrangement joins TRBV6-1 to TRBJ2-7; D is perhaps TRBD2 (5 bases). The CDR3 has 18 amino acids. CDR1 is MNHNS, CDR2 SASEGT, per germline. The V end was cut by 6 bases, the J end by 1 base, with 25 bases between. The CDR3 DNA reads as TGTGCCAGCAGCAATATTCCGGGCCATGGAGCGGTATCCTACGAGCAGTACTTC. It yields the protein CASSNIPGHGAVSYEQYF.

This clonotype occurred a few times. Here the CDR3 reads CASSSGRSTGELFF. CDR3 coding DNA: TGTGCCAGCAGCTCGGGCAGATCTACCGGGGAGCTGTTTTTT. The chain has TRBV11-3 and TRBJ2-2, with unresolved D. Trimming cost V 4 bases and J 5 bases, with 11 bases left between them. The CDR3 is 14 amino acids. Germline CDR1 SGHNT, CDR2 YENEEA.

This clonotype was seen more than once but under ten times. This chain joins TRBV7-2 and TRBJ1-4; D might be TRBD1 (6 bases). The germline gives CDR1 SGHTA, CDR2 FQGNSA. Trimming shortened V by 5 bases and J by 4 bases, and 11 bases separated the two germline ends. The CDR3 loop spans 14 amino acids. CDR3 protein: CASSPRGGNEKLFF. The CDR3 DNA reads TGTGCCAGCAGCCCAAGGGGGGGTAATGAAAAACTGTTTTTT.

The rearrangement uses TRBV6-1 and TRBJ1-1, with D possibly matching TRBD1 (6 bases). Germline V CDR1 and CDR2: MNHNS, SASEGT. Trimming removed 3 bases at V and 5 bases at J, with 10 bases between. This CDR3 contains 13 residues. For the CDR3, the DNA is TGTGCCAGCAGTGATCAGGGGTGGACTGAAGCTTTCTTT. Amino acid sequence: CASSDQGWTEAFF.

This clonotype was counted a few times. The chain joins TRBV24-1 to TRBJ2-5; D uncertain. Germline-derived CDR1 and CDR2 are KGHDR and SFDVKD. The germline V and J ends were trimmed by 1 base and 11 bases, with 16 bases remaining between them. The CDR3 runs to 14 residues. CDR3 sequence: CATSDFARKDEQYF. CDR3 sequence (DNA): TGTGCCACCAGTGATTTTGCCAGGAAGGATGAGCAGTACTTC.

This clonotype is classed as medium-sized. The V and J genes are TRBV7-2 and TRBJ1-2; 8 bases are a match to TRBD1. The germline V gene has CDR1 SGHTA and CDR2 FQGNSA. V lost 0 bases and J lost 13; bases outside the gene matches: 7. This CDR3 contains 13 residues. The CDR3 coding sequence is TGTGCCAGCAGCTTAGCATTCCGGGACAGGAGCACCTTC. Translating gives CASSLAFRDRSTF.

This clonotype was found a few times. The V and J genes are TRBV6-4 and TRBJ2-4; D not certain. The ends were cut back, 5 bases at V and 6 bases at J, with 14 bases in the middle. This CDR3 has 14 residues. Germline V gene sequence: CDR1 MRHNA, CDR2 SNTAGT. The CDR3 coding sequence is TGTGCCAGCAGTCCGGACGAGTGGGTAAACATTCAGTACTTC. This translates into CASSPDEWVNIQYF.

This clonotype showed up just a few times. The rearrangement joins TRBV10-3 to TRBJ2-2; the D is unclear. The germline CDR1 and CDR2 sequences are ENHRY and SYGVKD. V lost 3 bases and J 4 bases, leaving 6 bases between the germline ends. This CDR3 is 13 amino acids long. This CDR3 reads CAISDWSTGELFF. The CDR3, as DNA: TGTGCCATCAGTGATTGGAGCACCGGGGAGCTGTTTTTT.

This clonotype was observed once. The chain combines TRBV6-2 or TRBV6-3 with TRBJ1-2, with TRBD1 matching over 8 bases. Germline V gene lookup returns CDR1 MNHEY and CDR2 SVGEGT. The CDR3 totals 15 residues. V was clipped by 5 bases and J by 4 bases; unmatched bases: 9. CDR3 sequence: CASSPQTGVGYGYTF. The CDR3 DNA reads TGTGCCAGCAGTCCCCAGACAGGGGTGGGCTATGGCTACACCTTC.

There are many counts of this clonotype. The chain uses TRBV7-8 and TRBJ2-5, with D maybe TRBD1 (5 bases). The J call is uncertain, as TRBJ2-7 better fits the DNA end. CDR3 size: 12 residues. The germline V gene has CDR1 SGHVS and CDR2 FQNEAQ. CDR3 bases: TGTGCCAGCAGCTTTCCCAGGGCCGAGCAGTACTTC. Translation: CASSFPRAEQYF.

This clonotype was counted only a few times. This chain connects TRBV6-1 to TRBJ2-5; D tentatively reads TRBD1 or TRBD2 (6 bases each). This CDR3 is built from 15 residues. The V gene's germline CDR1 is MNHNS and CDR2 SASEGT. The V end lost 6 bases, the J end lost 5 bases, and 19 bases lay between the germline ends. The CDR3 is CASSSSRGEYETQYF. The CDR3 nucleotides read TGTGCCAGCAGCTCCTCAAGGGGGGAGTATGAGACCCAGTACTTC.

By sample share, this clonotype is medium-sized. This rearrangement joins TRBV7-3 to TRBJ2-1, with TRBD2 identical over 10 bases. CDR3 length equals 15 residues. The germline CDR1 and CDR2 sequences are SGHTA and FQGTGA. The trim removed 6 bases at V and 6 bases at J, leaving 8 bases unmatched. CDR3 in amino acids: CASSSPGLAINEQFF. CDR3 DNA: TGTGCCAGCAGTTCACCGGGACTAGCGATCAATGAGCAGTTCTTC. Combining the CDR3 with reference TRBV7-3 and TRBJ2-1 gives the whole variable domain GAGVSQTPSNKVTEKGKYVELRCDPISGHTALYWYRQSLGQGPEFLIYFQGTGAADDSGLPNDRFFAVRPEGSVSTLKIQRTERGDSAVYLCASSSPGLAINEQFFGPGTRLTVL.

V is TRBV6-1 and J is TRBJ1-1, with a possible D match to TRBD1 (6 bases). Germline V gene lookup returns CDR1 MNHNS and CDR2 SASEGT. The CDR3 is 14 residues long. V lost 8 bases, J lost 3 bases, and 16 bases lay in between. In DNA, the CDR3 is TGTGCCAGCGGGGGGGGCCCCCAGGACACTGAAGCTTTCTTT. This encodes CASGGGPQDTEAFF.

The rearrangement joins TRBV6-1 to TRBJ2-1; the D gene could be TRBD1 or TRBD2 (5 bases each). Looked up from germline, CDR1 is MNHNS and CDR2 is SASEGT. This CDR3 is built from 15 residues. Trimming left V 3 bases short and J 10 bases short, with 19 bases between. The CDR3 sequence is CASSDRVEGLYEQFF. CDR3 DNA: TGTGCCAGCAGTGACCGGGTCGAGGGGCTCTACGAGCAGTTCTTC.

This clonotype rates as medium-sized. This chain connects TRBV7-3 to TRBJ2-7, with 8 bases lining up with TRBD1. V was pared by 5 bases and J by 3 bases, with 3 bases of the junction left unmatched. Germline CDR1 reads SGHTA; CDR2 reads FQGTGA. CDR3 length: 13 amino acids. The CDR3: CASSIGQGYEQYF. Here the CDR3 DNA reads TGTGCCAGCAGCATTGGACAGGGCTACGAGCAGTACTTC.

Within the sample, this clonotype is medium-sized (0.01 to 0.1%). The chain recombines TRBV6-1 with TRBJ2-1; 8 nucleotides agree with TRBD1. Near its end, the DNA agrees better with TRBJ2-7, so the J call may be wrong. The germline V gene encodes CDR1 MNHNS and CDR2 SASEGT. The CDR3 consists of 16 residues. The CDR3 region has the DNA TGTGCCAGCAGTCCCCGGACAGGGTTTAGCTCCTACGAGCAGTACTTC. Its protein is CASSPRTGFSSYEQYF.

The CDR3 loop reads CASSFSRESEQYF. CDR3 bases: TGTGCCAGCAGCTTCTCGCGGGAATCAGAGCAGTACTTC. This chain uses TRBV11-2 with TRBJ2-7; the D gene is possibly TRBD2 (6 bases). Per the germline V gene, CDR1 is SGHAT and CDR2 is FQNNGV. The germline V and J ends were trimmed by 3 bases and 7 bases, with 13 bases remaining between them. CDR3 length equals 13 residues.

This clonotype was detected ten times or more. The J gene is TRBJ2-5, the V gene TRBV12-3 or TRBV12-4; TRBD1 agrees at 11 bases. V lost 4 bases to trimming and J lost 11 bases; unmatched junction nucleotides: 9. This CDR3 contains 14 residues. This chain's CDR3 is CASSSGTGGLGQYF. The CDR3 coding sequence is TGTGCCAGCAGTTCTGGGACAGGGGGGTTGGGGCAGTACTTC.

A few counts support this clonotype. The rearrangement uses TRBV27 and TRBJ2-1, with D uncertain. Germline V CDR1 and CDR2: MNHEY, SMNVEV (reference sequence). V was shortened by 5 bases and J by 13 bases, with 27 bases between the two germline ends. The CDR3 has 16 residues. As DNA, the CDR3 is TGTGCCAGCAGTCCCCGAACGACTTCGCAACAAGAGACCCAGTTCTTC. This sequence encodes CASSPRTTSQQETQFF.

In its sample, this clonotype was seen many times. The CDR3 loop is CASSETRETQFF. The DNA for the CDR3 is TGTGCCAGCAGCGAAACTCGGGAGACCCAGTTCTTC. The chain employs TRBV7-2 and TRBJ2-1, with D possibly matching TRBD2 (6 bases). The CDR3 is made up of 12 amino acids. CDR1 SGHTA and CDR2 FQGNSA come from the germline V gene. The V and J ends lost 5 bases and 13 bases respectively, with 15 bases between them.

The chain's CDR3 is CASSRETGYNEQFF. The CDR3 DNA sequence: TGTGCCAGCAGTCGAGAGACTGGATACAATGAGCAGTTCTTC. This chain connects TRBV27 to TRBJ2-5, with D hard to call. Near its end, the DNA agrees better with TRBJ2-1, so the J call may be wrong. There are 14 residues in the CDR3. Germline assignment: CDR1 MNHEY and CDR2 SMNVEV (reference sequence).

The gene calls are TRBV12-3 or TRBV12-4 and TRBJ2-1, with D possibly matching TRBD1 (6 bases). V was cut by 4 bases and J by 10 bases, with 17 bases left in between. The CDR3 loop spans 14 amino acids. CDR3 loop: CASSSSDRLYEQFF. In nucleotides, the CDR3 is TGTGCCAGCAGTTCCTCGGACAGACTCTACGAGCAGTTCTTC.

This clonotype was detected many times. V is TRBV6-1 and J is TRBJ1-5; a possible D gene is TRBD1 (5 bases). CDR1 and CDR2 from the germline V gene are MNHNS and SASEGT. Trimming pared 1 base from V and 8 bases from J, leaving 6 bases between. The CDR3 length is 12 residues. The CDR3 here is CASSEGGKPQHF. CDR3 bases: TGTGCCAGCAGTGAAGGGGGCAAGCCCCAGCATTTT.

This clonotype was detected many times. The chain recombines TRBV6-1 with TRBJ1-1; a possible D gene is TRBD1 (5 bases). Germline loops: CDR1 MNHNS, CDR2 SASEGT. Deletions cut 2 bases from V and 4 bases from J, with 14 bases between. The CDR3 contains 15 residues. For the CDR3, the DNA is TGTGCCAGCAGTGAACCTCAGGGAGGATTCACTGAAGCTTTCTTT. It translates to CASSEPQGGFTEAFF.